The present entry profiles one TCR beta chain with its context. Its antigen is not known. A much larger clone differs by one base, so this may be a read error. This sample was included in a study of T cells in Graves' hyperthyroidism and ophthalmopathy. General observations from the study: Clonotypes that were expanded in thyroid above 0.001 mostly appeared in blood too.

The CDR3 sequence is 14 residues long. Germline V lookup: CDR1 SGHTA, CDR2 FQGNSA. Stability of Graves' hyperthyroidism was defined as absent ophthalmopathy progression within 18 months. Patients showing uncontrolled infection, other autoimmune disease, pregnancy or lactation were ineligible. The CDR3 regions of TCR beta were amplified from RNA transcripts. First-round RT-PCR targeting the TCR CDR3 was performed with the HTBI primer set. TCRdb re-analysed the multiplex PCR reads in MiXCR, keeping a single row per CDR3 protein. Of approximately 500,000 distinct CDR3 sequences listed, just over 45% are singletons.

This receptor was taken from a woman younger than 35 with Graves' hyperthyroidism. The V and J genes are TRBV7-2 and TRBJ1-5, with D possibly TRBD1 on 5 matching bases. The sequencing input was peripheral blood or thyroid tissue (not recorded which). The DNA of the CDR3 is TGTGCCAGCAGCTTAGGGGGCTCCTTCTTACCCCAGCGTTTT. Translating gives CASSLGGSFLPQRF.